This T cell receptor (beta chain) was found in a study of OX40 agonist ivuxolimab in advanced cancers. Study in general: Patients achieving partial responses numbered three: one hepatocellular carcinoma case and two cutaneous melanoma cases.

On this clone: Its antigen is not known.

The study's findings and limits: Patients who responded partially at 0.1-3.0 mg/kg showed clonal expansion ranking among the lowest.

Method: immunoSEQ multiplex PCR; TCRdb's copy keeps in-frame clones and lacks some. The profile shows over 90,000 clones, 86% of them singletons. Germline loops: CDR1 SGHRS, CDR2 YFSETQ. The V and J ends lost 4 bases and 3 bases respectively, with 13 bases between them. This CDR3 comprises 14 residues. The chain joins TRBV5-1 to TRBJ1-2; tentatively, D is TRBD1 (5 bases). The receptor's source is an adult with an advanced solid tumor such as melanoma, head and neck, liver or kidney cancer. This material consisted of CD4+ or CD8+ T cells sorted from blood, taken in a trial of the OX40 agonist ivuxolimab. The chain's CDR3 is CASSGGGTDYGYTF. In DNA, the CDR3 is TGCGCCAGCAGCGGTGGAGGGACGGACTATGGCTACACCTTC.